Each of the 11 T cell receptor beta chains below was sequenced from the same sample in a study of CD8+CD57+ T cells in acquired aplastic anemia. Genomic DNA acted as the template from which TCR beta VDJ combination and CDR3 sequence profiling were carried out. TCRdb re-called the reads through MiXCR, storing one row per CDR3 protein. Of roughly 420,000 distinct CDR3 sequences in the sample, around 68% were seen once. Sequenced material: sorted CD4+, CD8+, or CD8+CD57+ T cells (not recorded which) from PBMCs. The receptors derive from a human donor in good health, serving as a control.

The rearrangement joins TRBV11-1 to TRBJ1-2; unclear D gene. The CDR3 runs to 12 residues. Germline CDR1 SGHAT, CDR2 FQDESV (reference sequence). V shed 5 bases and J shed 9 bases, with 13 bases lying between them. The CDR3: CASSPPRGRYTF. The CDR3 DNA sequence: TGTGCCAGCAGCCCCCCTCGGGGTCGCTACACCTTC.

This clonotype was seen a handful of times. The J gene is TRBJ1-5, the V gene TRBV12-3 or TRBV12-4; no definite D call. V dropped 5 bases and J dropped 0 bases, with 8 bases sitting between them. CDR3 length: 14 residues. The CDR3 bases are TGTGCCAGCAGTGTGGGCGGTAGCAATCAGCCCCAGCATTTT. Protein product: CASSVGGSNQPQHF.

About this clonotype: Germline is not matched at one junction end, which may reflect a read error. The rearrangement joins TRBV7-2 to TRBJ1-6; D unclear. The germline CDR1 and CDR2 sequences are SGHTA and FQGNSA. The CDR3 sequence is 13 residues long. CDR3 residues: CASSLVRSCSHDF. The CDR3 coding sequence is TGTGCCAGCAGCTTGGTGCGCAGTTGCTCCCACGACTTT.

This sequence joins TRBV7-2 and TRBJ1-2, with a weak D call TRBD1 (6 bases). The CDR3 spans 15 residues. V was trimmed by 1 base and J by 5 bases, leaving 14 bases between them. Germline V gene data show CDR1 as SGHTA and CDR2 as FQGNSA. The CDR3 nucleotides read TGTGCCAGCAGCTTAGAGGGTTCAGGGGTTTATGGCTACACCTTC. Its protein product is CASSLEGSGVYGYTF.

This clonotype was counted many times. As DNA, the CDR3 is TGCGCCAGCAGCCTGGGACAGGCTGACACAGATACGCAGTATTTT. It translates to CASSLGQADTDTQYF. The rearrangement links TRBV4-3 to TRBJ2-3, with TRBD1 matching 8 bases. The germline V gene has CDR1 LGHNA and CDR2 YSLEER. The CDR3 loop spans 15 amino acids. V dropped 4 bases and J dropped 2; count of bases not matched to a gene: 5.

A single count supports this clonotype. A junction end diverges from the germline sequence, so it may reflect a read error. The genes are TRBV7-9 and TRBJ1-2; TRBD1 might be the D (6 bases). This CDR3 is built from 14 residues. The germline V gene has CDR1 SEHNR and CDR2 FQNEAQ (reference sequence). The CDR3 nucleotides read TGTGCCAGCAGCCCGGGCAGGGCAGGGGATCGCGAGCCCTTC. It is translated as CASSPGRAGDREPF.

As regards this clonotype: This CDR3 fails to terminate in the conserved phenylalanine or tryptophan, so it likely reflects a read error. No DNA is shown, since the ends of the CDR3 on it are uncertain; the CDR3 is the one TCRdb lists. This chain uses TRBV7-2 with TRBJ2-5; no check of the table's D call, TRBD1, against the DNA was made. Germline assignment: CDR1 SGHTA and CDR2 FQGNSA. From its first to its last residue, the CDR3 has 13 amino acids. CDR3 in amino acids: CASIPPGSETEYY.

The chain joins TRBV7-3 to TRBJ2-1; no clear D gene. V shed 5 bases and J shed 6 bases, with 14 bases lying between them. This CDR3 region has 14 residues. Germline V CDR1 and CDR2: SGHTA, FQGTGA. CDR3 DNA sequence: TGTGCCAGCAGCGCTGCCCTGGGTGGCAATGAGCAGTTCTTC. It yields the protein CASSAALGGNEQFF.

The chain employs TRBV10-3 and TRBJ1-4; no clear D. Germline V CDR1 and CDR2: ENHRY, SYGVKD. This CDR3 region has 13 residues. V gave up 10 bases and J gave up 4 bases, with 13 bases separating them. The CDR3 DNA sequence: TGTGCCACCAAACCCGGGAATAATGAAAAACTGTTTTTT. As protein: CATKPGNNEKLFF.

This clonotype was detected ten times or more. This chain links TRBV6-1 with TRBJ1-5; D is ambiguous. The CDR3 covers 13 residues. CDR1 is MNHNS, CDR2 SASEGT, per germline. V lost 2 bases and J 4 bases, leaving 6 bases between the germline ends. The CDR3: CASSEYGNQPQHF. CDR3 in DNA: TGTGCCAGCAGTGAATACGGAAATCAGCCCCAGCATTTT.

The rearrangement joins TRBV20-1 to TRBJ2-2; D is uncertain. The CDR3 is 13 residues long. V was pared by 1 base and J by 11 bases, with 14 bases between. Germline CDR1 and CDR2: DFQATT and SNEGSKA (reference sequence). The DNA for the CDR3 is TGCAGTGCTAGAGCCGGTAGGGCCTACGAGCTGTTTTTT. Its translation: CSARAGRAYELFF.